Listed here are 15 T cell receptor beta chains from one sample, sequenced in a study of blood T cell repertoires in COVID-19. Here immunoSEQ multiplex PCR was the method, and the copy in TCRdb shows in-frame clones only, minus some. The table shows fewer than 95,000 clones, with 86% occurring only once. Sequencing was done on a sample of peripheral blood. Source of these receptors: a man in his forties or fifties with active or convalescent COVID-19.

V is TRBV11-2 and J is TRBJ2-7; D is unresolved. The CDR3 is 11 residues long. Trimming removed 4 bases at V and 9 bases at J, with 10 bases between. CDR1 is SGHAT, CDR2 FQNNGV, per germline. CDR3 DNA: TGTGCCAGCAGCTCTCGGTCCCGGCAGTACTTC. This translates into CASSSRSRQYF. Together with reference TRBV11-2 and TRBJ2-7, the CDR3 gives the full variable domain: EAGVAQSPRYKIIEKRQSVAFWCNPISGHATLYWYQQILGQGPKLLIQFQNNGVVDDSQLPKDRFSAERLKGVDSTLKIQPAKLEDSAVYLCASSSRSRQYFGPGTRLTVT.

The rearrangement joins TRBV6-5 to TRBJ1-1; D gene uncertain. With 0 bases removed from V and 2 bases from J, the gap between germline ends came to 10 bases. Germline CDR1 reads MNHEY; CDR2 reads SVGAGI. This CDR3 spans 15 amino acids. Here the CDR3 DNA reads TGTGCCAGCAGTTACTCGGGCCAGTTAAACACTGAAGCTTTCTTT. Its translation: CASSYSGQLNTEAFF.

The chain is built from TRBV10-3 and TRBJ1-5; D is uncertain. V shed 4 bases and J shed 5 bases, with 9 bases lying between them. The CDR3 is made up of 13 amino acids. Germline V gene lookup returns CDR1 ENHRY and CDR2 SYGVKD. CDR3 DNA sequence: TGTGCCATCAGTGGGGAGGGTGATCAGCCCCAGCATTTT. It is translated as CAISGEGDQPQHF.

The J gene is TRBJ1-1, the V gene TRBV30, with TRBD1 matching 8 bases. V trimming: 5 bases; J trimming: 5 bases; junction bases outside the gene matches: 4. This CDR3 has 12 residues. From germline, CDR1 is GTSNPN and CDR2 SVGIG (reference sequence). CDR3 nucleotide sequence: TGTGCCTGGTCAGGGGGCCGGACTGAAGCTTTCTTT. Protein: CAWSGGRTEAFF.

The V call is TRBV2, the J call TRBJ2-3; possible D gene TRBD2, 5 bases. The V gene lost 5 bases and the J gene lost 6 bases, with 12 bases spanning the gap. The CDR3 runs 13 residues. Germline CDR1 and CDR2: SNHLY and FYNNEI. The CDR3 region has the DNA TGTGCCAGCAGTTCGGGGTTCTCTGATACGCAGTATTTT. Amino acids: CASSSGFSDTQYF.

The CDR3 DNA reads as TGTGCCAGCAGCAGACCGGGACTAGAAGGCGAGCAGTACTTC. Its protein is CASSRPGLEGEQYF. The chain combines TRBV5-5 with TRBJ2-7; 8 bases line up with TRBD2. The CDR3 consists of 14 residues. Germline V gene sequence: CDR1 SGHKS, CDR2 YYEKEE (reference sequence). V was clipped by 4 bases and J by 6 bases; unmatched bases: 9.

The CDR3 DNA reads TGTGCCAGCAGCTTAGCTGGGGGGTTAGGTCAGCCCCAGCATTTT. Translating it yields CASSLAGGLGQPQHF. The rearrangement links TRBV7-2 to TRBJ1-5; possibly TRBD1 for D (5 bases). Trimming removed 0 bases from V and 6 bases from J, with 12 bases in between. Germline V CDR1 and CDR2: SGHTA, FQGNSA. The CDR3 loop spans 15 amino acids.

The table lists this clone with a count of one. The chain combines TRBV5-6 with TRBJ2-5; 8 bases align to TRBD2. The CDR3 loop spans 14 amino acids. Germline V gene data show CDR1 as SGHDT and CDR2 as YYEEEE. J was trimmed by 4 bases and V by 4 bases; bases with no gene match: 6. The CDR3 loop is CASSPAGVVETQYF. In DNA, the CDR3 is TGTGCCAGCAGCCCAGCGGGAGTGGTAGAGACCCAGTACTTC.

This chain connects TRBV5-4 to TRBJ1-2; 7 positions agree with TRBD1. The CDR3 spans 15 residues. V lost 6 bases, J lost 2 bases, and 10 bases stayed unmatched. The germline V gene has CDR1 SGHNT and CDR2 YYREEE (reference sequence). The CDR3: CASMKSGQPNYGYTF. For the CDR3, the DNA is TGTGCCAGCATGAAGTCGGGACAGCCAAACTATGGCTACACCTTC.

The sample holds a few counts of this clone. The rearrangement joins TRBV4-1 to TRBJ1-4; 7 positions match TRBD1. V shed 5 bases, J shed 7 bases, and the junction held 10 bases outside the gene matches. CDR3 length: 15 residues. CDR1 and CDR2 from the germline V gene are MGHRA and YSYEKL. The CDR3 DNA follows: TGCGCCAGCAGCGTCACCCAGGGGGGAGGTGAAAAACTGTTTTTT. Translated, it gives CASSVTQGGGEKLFF.

This clone came up a few times. The rearrangement joins TRBV7-9 to TRBJ2-1, with 11 bases identical to TRBD2. Germline values: CDR1 SEHNR, CDR2 FQNEAQ (reference sequence). The CDR3 loop spans 15 amino acids. The J segment lost 9 bases and the V segment lost 2 bases, leaving 6 bases of the junction unmatched. CDR3 coding DNA: TGTGCCAGCAGCTTACTTAGCGGGAGGGCCACTGAGCAGTTCTTC. Protein sequence: CASSLLSGRATEQFF.

The chain joins TRBV5-1 to TRBJ2-3, with no clear D. The V and J ends lost 1 base and 0 bases respectively, with 6 bases between them. This CDR3 contains 14 residues. Germline V gene data show CDR1 as SGHRS and CDR2 as YFSETQ. The CDR3: CASSLTVSTDTQYF. The DNA for the CDR3 is TGCGCCAGCAGCTTGACAGTCAGCACAGATACGCAGTATTTT.

The chain couples TRBV6-6 to TRBJ2-6; D perhaps matches TRBD1 (5 bases). The CDR3 covers 14 residues. From germline, CDR1 is MNHNY and CDR2 SVGAGI (reference sequence). Trimming removed 6 bases from V and 1 base from J, with 7 bases in between. The CDR3 is CASRTVSGANVLTF. The CDR3 DNA is TGTGCCAGCAGGACAGTGTCTGGGGCCAACGTCCTGACTTTC.

The chain has TRBV29-1 and TRBJ2-1; 11 bases are a match to TRBD2. Germline CDR1 SQVTM, CDR2 ANQGSEA. Trimming cost V 5 bases and J 4 bases; bases outside gene matches: 13. The CDR3 length is 17 residues. The CDR3 DNA reads as TGCAGCGTTCCGGGAGCCGGGACTAGCGGACTTTACAATGAGCAGTTCTTC. This translates into CSVPGAGTSGLYNEQFF.

This rearrangement joins TRBV2 to TRBJ2-3, with 7 nucleotides matching TRBD2. Germline V gene lookup returns CDR1 SNHLY and CDR2 FYNNEI. The trim removed 4 bases at V and 3 bases at J, leaving 7 bases unmatched. This CDR3 spans 15 amino acids. For the CDR3, the DNA is TGTGCCAGCAGTGTGCGGGAGACTGGGACAGATACGCAGTATTTT. Translated, it gives CASSVRETGTDTQYF.